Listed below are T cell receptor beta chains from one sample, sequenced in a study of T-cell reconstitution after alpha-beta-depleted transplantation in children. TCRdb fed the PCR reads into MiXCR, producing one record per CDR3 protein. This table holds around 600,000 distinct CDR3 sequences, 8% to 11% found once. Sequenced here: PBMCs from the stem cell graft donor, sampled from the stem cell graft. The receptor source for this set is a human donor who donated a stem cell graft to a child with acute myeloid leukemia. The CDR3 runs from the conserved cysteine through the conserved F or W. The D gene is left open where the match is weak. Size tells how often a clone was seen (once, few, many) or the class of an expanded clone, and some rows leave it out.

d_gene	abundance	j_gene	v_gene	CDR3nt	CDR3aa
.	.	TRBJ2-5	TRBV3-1	TGTGCCAGCAGCCAAGATTTTCACAACCAAGAGACCCAGTACTTC	CASSQDFHNQETQYF
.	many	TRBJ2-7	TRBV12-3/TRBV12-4	TGTGCCAGCAGTTTCGTGGTTGGGGGCTCCCAGTACTTC	CASSFVVGGSQYF
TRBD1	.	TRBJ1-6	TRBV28	TGTGCCAGCAGTATTCGGACAGGTGGAAATTCACCCCTCCACTTT	CASSIRTGGNSPLHF
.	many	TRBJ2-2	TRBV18	TGTGCCAGCTCGAGGAAAAGGGAGGAGCTGTTTTTT	CASSRKREELFF
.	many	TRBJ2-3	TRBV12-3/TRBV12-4	TGTGCCAGCAGTTTAGCACTAGGAGGCGCAGATACGCAGTATTTT	CASSLALGGADTQYF
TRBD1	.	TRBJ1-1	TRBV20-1	TGCAGTTCCTCGGGACAGCCCATGAACACTGAAGCTTTCTTT	CSSSGQPMNTEAFF
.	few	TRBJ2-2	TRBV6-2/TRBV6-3	TGTGCCAGCAGCCACTTAATCAGGGGAACCGGGGAGCTGTTTTTT	CASSHLIRGTGELFF
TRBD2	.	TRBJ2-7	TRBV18	TGTGCCAGCTCACCAGAAGGTACTAGCGGCTACGAGCAGTACTTC	CASSPEGTSGYEQYF
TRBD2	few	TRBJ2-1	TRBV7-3	TGTGCCAGCAGCTCGGGACTAGCGGCGCAGTTCTTC	CASSSGLAAQFF
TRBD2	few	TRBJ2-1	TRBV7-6	TGTGCCAGCAGCTTACCTATCGCGGGAGTAAGAGTAAGTGAGCAGTTCTTC	CASSLPIAGVRVSEQFF
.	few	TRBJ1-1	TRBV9	TGTGCCAGCAGCGTAAAAGTGAACACTGAAGCTTTCTTT	CASSVKVNTEAFF
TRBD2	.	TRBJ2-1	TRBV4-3	TGCGCCAGCAGCCAAGCATTGATGCGGGAGAGGCAGTTCTTC	CASSQALMRERQFF
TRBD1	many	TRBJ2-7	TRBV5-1	TGCGCCAGCTCCGGGACAGCAAGCTCCTACGAGCAGTACTTC	CASSGTASSYEQYF
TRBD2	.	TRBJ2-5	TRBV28	TGTGCCAGCAGTCCACCCACGTCTAGCGGGTGGGAGACCCAGTACTTC	CASSPPTSSGWETQYF
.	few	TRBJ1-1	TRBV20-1	TGCAGTGCTAGAAGTCGGTTGGAAGCTTTCTTT	CSARSRLEAFF
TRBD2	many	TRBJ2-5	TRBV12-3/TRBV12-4	TGTGCCAGCAGTTTTCCCCCAGCGGGAGTGATAGAGACCCAGTACTTC	CASSFPPAGVIETQYF
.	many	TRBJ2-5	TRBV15	TGTGCCACCAGCGGGGGTATTAGGGAGACCCAGTACTTC	CATSGGIRETQYF
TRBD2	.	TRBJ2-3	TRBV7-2	TGTGCCAGCAGTTTGAGCGGATCTAGCGGGAGTTGGGATACGCAGTATTTT	CASSLSGSSGSWDTQYF
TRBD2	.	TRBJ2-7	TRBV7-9	TGTGCCAGCAGCTTTAAACGGGAGGCCCCCTACGAGCAGTACTTC	CASSFKREAPYEQYF
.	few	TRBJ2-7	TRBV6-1	TGTGCCAGCAGTGAAGCGTCGAGCAGCGAGCAGTACTTC	CASSEASSSEQYF
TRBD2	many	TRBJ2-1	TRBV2	TGTGCCAGCAGGATGGGACTAGCGGGAGATTATAATGAGCAGTTCTTC	CASRMGLAGDYNEQFF
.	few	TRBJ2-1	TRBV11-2	TGTGCCAGCAGTCCCTCGCGAAGTGAGCAGTTCTTC	CASSPSRSEQFF
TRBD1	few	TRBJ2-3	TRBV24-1	TGTGCCACCAGTGATTTGGGGACAGGGGGAACAGATACGCAGTATTTT	CATSDLGTGGTDTQYF
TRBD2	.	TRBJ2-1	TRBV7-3	TGTGCCAGCAGCCCCACTAGCGGACGTGAGCAGTTCTTC	CASSPTSGREQFF
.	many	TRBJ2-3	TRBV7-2	TGTGCCAGCAGCTTAGGATCCACTCGAGATACGCAGTATTTT	CASSLGSTRDTQYF
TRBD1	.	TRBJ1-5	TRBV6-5	TGTGCCAGCAGCAGCCGGGACAGGGGGAAAGGGAGCAATCAGCCCCAGCATTTT	CASSSRDRGKGSNQPQHF
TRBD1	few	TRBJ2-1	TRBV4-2	TGTGCCAGCAGCCGCGGTTTAAGACAGGGATACAATGAGCAGTTCTTC	CASSRGLRQGYNEQFF
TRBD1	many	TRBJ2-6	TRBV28	TGTGCCAGCGGTCCGACAGGGTTCTCTGGGGCCAACGTCCTGACTTTC	CASGPTGFSGANVLTF
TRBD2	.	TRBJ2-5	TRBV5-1	TGCGCCAGCAGCTTGGCTAGCGGGAGTATAGAGACCCAGTACTTC	CASSLASGSIETQYF
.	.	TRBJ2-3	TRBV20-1	TGCTGTGGCCAGACTAAGGGCGGTCATGAGGGGACGCGCACAAATACGCAGTATTTT	CCGQTKGGHEGTRTNTQYF
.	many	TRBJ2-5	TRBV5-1	TGCGCCAGCCTCGGATACCAAGAGACCCAGTACTTC	CASLGYQETQYF
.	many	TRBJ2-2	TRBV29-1	TGCAGCGTGAAGGGGAAGGCGACCGGGGAGCTGTTTTTT	CSVKGKATGELFF
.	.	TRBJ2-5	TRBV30	TGTGCCTGGAAGGTTGGACATGGAAGGGAGACCCAGTACTTC	CAWKVGHGRETQYF
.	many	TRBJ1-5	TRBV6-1	TGTGCCAGCAGTAAGGGTGCAGGGTCTAGGCAGCCCCAGCATTTT	CASSKGAGSRQPQHF
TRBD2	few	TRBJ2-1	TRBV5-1	TGCGCCAGCAGCTTGGGACTAGCGCTTCCTGACGGTGAGCAGTTCTTC	CASSLGLALPDGEQFF
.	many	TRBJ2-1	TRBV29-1	TGCAGCGTGGGACAAGATGAGCAGTTCTTC	CSVGQDEQFF
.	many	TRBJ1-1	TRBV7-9	TGTGCCAGCGGCGGGGGGTTAGATCAGGGGGCTTTCTTT	CASGGGLDQGAFF
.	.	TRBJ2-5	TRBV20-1	TGCAGTGCTAGACGCCACGGCTACCAAGAGACCCAGTACTTC	CSARRHGYQETQYF
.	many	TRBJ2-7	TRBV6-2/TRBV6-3	TGTGCCAGCAGTTACCCGACAGGGAGGCACGAGCAGTACTTC	CASSYPTGRHEQYF
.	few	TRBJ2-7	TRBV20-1	TGCAGTGCTCCCCAGTTGAGCGGAATTTACTACGAGCAGTACTTC	CSAPQLSGIYYEQYF
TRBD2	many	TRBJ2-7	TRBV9	TGTGCCAGCAGCCGGACTAGCGGGAGTGTAACCTACGAGCAGTACTTC	CASSRTSGSVTYEQYF
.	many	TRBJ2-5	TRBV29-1	TGCAGCGTTGGGACTCCGGAGACCCAGTACTTC	CSVGTPETQYF
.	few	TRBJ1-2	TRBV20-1	TGCAGTGCTCCCTCCGGGGGGGGCAGGGGTTTTGGCTACACCTTC	CSAPSGGGRGFGYTF
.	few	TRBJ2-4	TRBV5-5	TGTGCCAGCACCGTCGGGGGAGGCAAAAACATTCAGTACTTC	CASTVGGGKNIQYF
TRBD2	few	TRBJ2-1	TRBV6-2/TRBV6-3	TGTGCCAGCAGTTACTCGAAGAGCGGGAGGATCAATGAGCAGTTCTTC	CASSYSKSGRINEQFF
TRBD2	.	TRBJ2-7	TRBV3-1	TGTGCCAGCAGCCAATATCTAGCGGACTACGAGCAGTACTTC	CASSQYLADYEQYF
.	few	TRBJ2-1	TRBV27	TGTGCCAGCAGTATTGGCGGGCCATGGAATGAGCAGTTCTTC	CASSIGGPWNEQFF
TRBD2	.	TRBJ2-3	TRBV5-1	TGCGCCAGCAGCTTGGGCGGGAGCCCCACAGATACGCAGTATTTT	CASSLGGSPTDTQYF
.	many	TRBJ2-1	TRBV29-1	TGCAGCGTTGCGCACAATGAGCAGTTCTTC	CSVAHNEQFF
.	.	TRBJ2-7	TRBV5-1	TGCGCCAGCAGATTCCTAAGGGAGAGCTCCTACGAGCAGTACTTC	CASRFLRESSYEQYF
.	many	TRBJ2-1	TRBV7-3	TGTGCCAGCAGCTTAAATACCTACAATGAGCAGTTCTTC	CASSLNTYNEQFF
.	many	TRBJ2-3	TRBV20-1	TGCAGTGTCAGCCGGGGAGATACGCAGTATTTT	CSVSRGDTQYF
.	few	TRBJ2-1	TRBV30	TGTGCCTGGAGAAGCCAGAGCTCCTACAATGAGCAGTTCTTC	CAWRSQSSYNEQFF
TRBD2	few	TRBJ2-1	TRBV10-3	TGTGCCATCAGGCTGACTAGCGGGACGAATGAGCAGTTCTTC	CAIRLTSGTNEQFF
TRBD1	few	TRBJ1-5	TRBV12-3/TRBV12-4	TGTGCCAGCAGTCCGGGACAGGGGGTCTCTCTCAATCAGCCCCAGCATTTT	CASSPGQGVSLNQPQHF
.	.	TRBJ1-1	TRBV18	TGTGCCAGCTCTGACGGTAATAATGAAGCTTTCTTT	CASSDGNNEAFF
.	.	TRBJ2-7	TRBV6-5	TGTGCCAGCAGTTACTCAAGGGGGGGGGTCTACGAGCAGTACTTC	CASSYSRGGVYEQYF
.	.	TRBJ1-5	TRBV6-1	TGTGCCAGCAGGCCGACATCGGGAGCACATCAGCCCCAGCATTTT	CASRPTSGAHQPQHF
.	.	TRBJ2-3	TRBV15	TGTGCCACCAGCAGAGATCGCGGGGTAGATACGCAGTATTTT	CATSRDRGVDTQYF
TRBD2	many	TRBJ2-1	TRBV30	TGTGCCTGGAGTAAGACTAGCGGGGGTGCGGAGGAGCAGTTCTTC	CAWSKTSGGAEEQFF